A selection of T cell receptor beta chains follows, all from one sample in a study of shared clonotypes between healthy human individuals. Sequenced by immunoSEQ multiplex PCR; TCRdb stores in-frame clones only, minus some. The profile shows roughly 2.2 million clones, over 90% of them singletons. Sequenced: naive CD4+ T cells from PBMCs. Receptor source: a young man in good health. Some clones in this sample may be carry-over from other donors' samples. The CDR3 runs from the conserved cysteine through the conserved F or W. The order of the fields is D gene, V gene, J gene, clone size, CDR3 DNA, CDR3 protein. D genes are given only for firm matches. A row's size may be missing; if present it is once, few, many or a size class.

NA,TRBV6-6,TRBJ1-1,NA,TGTGCCAGCAGTTACGAAGGGGCGAACACTGAAGCTTTCTTT,CASSYEGANTEAFF
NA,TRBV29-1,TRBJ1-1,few,TGCAGCGTTGCGTTCGGGCCCTTAAACACTGAAGCTTTCTTT,CSVAFGPLNTEAFF
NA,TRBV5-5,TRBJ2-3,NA,TGTGCCAGCAGCTTGGCTGGTAGCACAGATACGCAGTATTTT,CASSLAGSTDTQYF
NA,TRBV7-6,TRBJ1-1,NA,TGTGCCAGCAGCTTAGCGGCGGGCGCGGAAAGAACTGAAGCTTTCTTT,CASSLAAGAERTEAFF
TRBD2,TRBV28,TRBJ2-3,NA,TGTGCCAGCAGCTTCGGGACTAGCGGGTACACAGATACGCAGTATTTT,CASSFGTSGYTDTQYF
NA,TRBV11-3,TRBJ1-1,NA,TGTGCCAGCAGCTTAGATGGCAGGTACACTGAAGCTTTCTTT,CASSLDGRYTEAFF
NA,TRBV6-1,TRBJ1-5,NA,TGTGCCAGCAGTGAACCGGCTGGGCACTTAAATCAGCCCCAGCATTTT,CASSEPAGHLNQPQHF
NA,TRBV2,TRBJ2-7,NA,TGTGCCAGCAGTGACAGTTCCCTGGGAGTCGAGCAGTACTTC,CASSDSSLGVEQYF
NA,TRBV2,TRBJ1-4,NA,TGTGCCAGCAGTGACGCTTCCGGAGGCGGCATCGGGATGCGAAAACTGTTTTTT,CASSDASGGGIGMRKLFF
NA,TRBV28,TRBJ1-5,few,TGTGCCAGCACGAAAAGGGCGGGGGAATCTCAGCCCCAGCATTTT,CASTKRAGESQPQHF
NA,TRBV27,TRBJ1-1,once,TGTGCCAGCAGTTTTGGAAGGGGACACCCGAACACTGAAGCTTTCTTT,CASSFGRGHPNTEAFF
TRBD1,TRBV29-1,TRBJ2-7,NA,TGCAGCGTTGAAAGCCCCAAGCCGGGACAGCTATTCTACGAGCAGTACTTC,CSVESPKPGQLFYEQYF
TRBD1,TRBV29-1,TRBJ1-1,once,TGCAGCGTTGAACCGCAGGGGGCTGAAGCTTTCTTT,CSVEPQGAEAFF
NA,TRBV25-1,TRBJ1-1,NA,TGTGCCAGCAGTGACCCCGGGGGTCACGGCACTGAAGCTTTCTTT,CASSDPGGHGTEAFF
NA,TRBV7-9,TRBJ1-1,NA,TGTGCCAGCAGCCAGAACCAACAGGGTTGGACTGAAGCTTTCTTT,CASSQNQQGWTEAFF
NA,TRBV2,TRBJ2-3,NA,TGTGCCAGCAGTGGGAATGGGGGGATGGAGGAGACGCAGTATTTT,CASSGNGGMEETQYF
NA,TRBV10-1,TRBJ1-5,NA,TGCGCCAGCAGTGGGAACAGGGAACGGGAGCCCCAGCATTTT,CASSGNREREPQHF
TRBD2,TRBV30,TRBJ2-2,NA,TGTGCCTGGAATAGCGGGATCGTAGCCGGGGAGCTGTTTTTT,CAWNSGIVAGELFF
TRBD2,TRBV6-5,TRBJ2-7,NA,TGTGCCAGCAGTTACGGCGGGAGCGCTACCTACGAGCAGTACTTC,CASSYGGSATYEQYF
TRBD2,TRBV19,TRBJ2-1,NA,TGTGCCAGTACCTACCCTAGCGGGAGCTACAATGAGCAGTTCTTC,CASTYPSGSYNEQFF
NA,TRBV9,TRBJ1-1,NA,TGTGCCAGCAGCCCGCGGTCGAACACTGAAGCTTTCTTT,CASSPRSNTEAFF
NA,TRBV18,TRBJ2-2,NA,TGTGCCAGCTCACCACCCACCTTCTTCGGTGGGACCGGGGAGCTGTTTTTT,CASSPPTFFGGTGELFF
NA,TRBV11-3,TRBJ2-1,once,TGTGCCAGCAGCCCCGGTCAGGAAAGAAGCCACAATGAGCAGTTCTTC,CASSPGQERSHNEQFF
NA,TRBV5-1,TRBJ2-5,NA,TGCGCCAGCACCTTAAGAGTTCGGGAAGAGACCCAGTACTTC,CASTLRVREETQYF
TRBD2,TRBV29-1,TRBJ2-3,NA,TGCAGCGTTCCAGAGCCGCTAGCGGGCAACACAGATACGCAGTATTTT,CSVPEPLAGNTDTQYF
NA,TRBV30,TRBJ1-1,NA,TGTGCCTGGAGTGGGTCCGGGGGGGAAGCTTTCTTT,CAWSGSGGEAFF
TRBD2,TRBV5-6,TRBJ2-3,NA,TGTGCCAGCAGCTTGATGGCGACTAGCGGGCAGGATACGCAGTATTTT,CASSLMATSGQDTQYF
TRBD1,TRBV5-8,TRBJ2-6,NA,TGTGCCAGCAGCTTCCGGGACAGGGGATACTCTGGGGCCAACGTCCTGACTTTC,CASSFRDRGYSGANVLTF
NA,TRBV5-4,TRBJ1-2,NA,TGTGCCAGCAGCCGTCAGGCCGGACAGCTCTATGGCTACACCTTC,CASSRQAGQLYGYTF
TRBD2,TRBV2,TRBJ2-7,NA,TGTGCCAGCAGGGGGACTAGCGGGACGACTTACGAGCAGTACTTC,CASRGTSGTTYEQYF
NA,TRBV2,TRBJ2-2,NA,TGTGCCAGCAGTCGGGGCGGCACCGGGGAGCTGTTTTTT,CASSRGGTGELFF
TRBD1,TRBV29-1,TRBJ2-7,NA,TGCAGCGTTCTAACTCAACTAGACAGGGAAAACGAGCAGTACTTC,CSVLTQLDRENEQYF
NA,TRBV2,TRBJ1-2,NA,TGTGCCAGCAGTGAACCGGCCGCGAGTGGCTACACCTTC,CASSEPAASGYTF
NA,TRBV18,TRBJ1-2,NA,TGTGCCAGCTCCCTGGGGATAGACCAGGGACTCTTTGGCTACACCTTC,CASSLGIDQGLFGYTF
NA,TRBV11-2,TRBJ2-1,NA,TGTGCCAGCAGCTCAGCGAGTAATTCCTACAATGAGCAGTTCTTC,CASSSASNSYNEQFF
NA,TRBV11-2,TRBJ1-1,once,TGTGCCAGCAGCTCCCAATCGGGGGGCTCGGTCACTGAAGCTTTCTTT,CASSSQSGGSVTEAFF
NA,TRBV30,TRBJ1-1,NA,TGTGCCTGGATAGTCGGATACACTGAAGCTTTCTTT,CAWIVGYTEAFF
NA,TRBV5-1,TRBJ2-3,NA,TGCGCCAGCAGCTTCCTAGCAGCGACAGATACGCAGTATTTT,CASSFLAATDTQYF
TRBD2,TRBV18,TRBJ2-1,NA,TGTGCCAGCTCGCCGATGACTAGCGGGAAATACAATGAGCAGTTCTTC,CASSPMTSGKYNEQFF
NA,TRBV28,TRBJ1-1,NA,TGTGCCAGCAGAAAGGGCCAGCTTGAAGCTTTCTTT,CASRKGQLEAFF
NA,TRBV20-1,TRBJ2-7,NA,TGCAGTGCTAGTGGGTCCTACGAGCAGTACTTC,CSASGSYEQYF
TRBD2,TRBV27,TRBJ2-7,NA,TGTGCCAGCAGACTAGGGGCTAGCGGCTCCTACGAGCAGTACTTC,CASRLGASGSYEQYF
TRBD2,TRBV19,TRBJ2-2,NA,TGTGCCAGTAGCCTATCCTGGGGGAGCGGGATTACCGGGGAGCTGTTTTTT,CASSLSWGSGITGELFF
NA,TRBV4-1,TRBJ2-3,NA,TGCGCCATCTCATCGGGCAGGGCCAGCACAGATACGCAGTATTTT,CAISSGRASTDTQYF
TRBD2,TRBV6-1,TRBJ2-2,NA,TGTGCCAGCAGTGCTAGCGGGAGGGCCGCGAACACCGGGGAGCTGTTTTTT,CASSASGRAANTGELFF
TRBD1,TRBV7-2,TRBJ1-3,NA,TGTGCCAGCAGCTTAGCCCTCCTCGAGGGGGCGTCTGGAAACACCATATATTTT,CASSLALLEGASGNTIYF
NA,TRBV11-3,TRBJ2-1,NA,TGTGCCAGCAGCTTGAGGGGCGGATGGTACAATGAGCAGTTCTTC,CASSLRGGWYNEQFF
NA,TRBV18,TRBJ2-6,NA,TGTGCCAGCTCACCAAATAATAAGCGTGGTGGGGCCAACGTCCTGACTTTC,CASSPNNKRGGANVLTF
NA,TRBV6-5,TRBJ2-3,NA,TGTGCCAGCAGACCTCTAGCGCAAGATACGCAGTATTTT,CASRPLAQDTQYF
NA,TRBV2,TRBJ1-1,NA,TGTGCCAGCAGTGTCCGGGTGACGGTAGGCACTGAAGCTTTCTTT,CASSVRVTVGTEAFF
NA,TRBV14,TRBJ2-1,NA,TGTGCCAGCAGCCTCCAGAGCTCCTACAATGAGCAGTTCTTC,CASSLQSSYNEQFF
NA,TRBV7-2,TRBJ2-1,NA,TGTGCCAGCAGCTTACAGGGGAATGAGCAGTTCTTC,CASSLQGNEQFF
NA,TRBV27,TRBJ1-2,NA,TGTGCCAGCAGTCCCCCGGGCTACGACTATGGCTACACCTTC,CASSPPGYDYGYTF